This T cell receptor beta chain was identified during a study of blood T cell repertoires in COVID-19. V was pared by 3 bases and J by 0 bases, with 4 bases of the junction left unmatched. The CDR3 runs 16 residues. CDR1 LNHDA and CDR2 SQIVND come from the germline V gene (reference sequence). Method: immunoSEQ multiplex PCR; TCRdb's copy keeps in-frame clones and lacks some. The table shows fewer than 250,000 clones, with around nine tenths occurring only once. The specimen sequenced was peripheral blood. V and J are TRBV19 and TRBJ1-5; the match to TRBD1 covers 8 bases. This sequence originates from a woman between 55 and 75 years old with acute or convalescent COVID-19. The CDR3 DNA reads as TGTGCCAGTAGTATGGACAGGGCGGGTAGCAATCAGCCCCAGCATTTT. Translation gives CASSMDRAGSNQPQHF.